Presented here are 31 T cell receptor beta chains from one specimen sequenced in a study of post-analysis software for immune sequencing data. These receptors lack a known antigen. Study observations and caveats: Included in a set of 5 or 6 TRBV segments more frequent in patients than controls were TRBV5-6, TRBV5-1 and TRBV20-1.

Presence of unique molecular identifiers characterized the TCR beta cDNA libraries. TCRdb re-derived calls from the PCR reads in MiXCR, one entry per CDR3 protein. The sample carries around 710,000 distinct CDR3 sequences, more than 45% recorded once. Material for sequencing was blood. Source of these receptors: a girl under 18 with multiple sclerosis.

The chain links TRBV3-1 to TRBJ2-1; 8 bases map to TRBD2. Losses at the gene ends were 4 bases for V and 4 bases for J; bases not matched to a gene: 9. The germline CDR1 and CDR2 sequences are LGHDT and YNNKEL (reference sequence). The CDR3 runs 16 residues. Here the CDR3 reads CASSPKLADTYNEQFF. In DNA form, the CDR3 reads TGTGCCAGCAGCCCAAAACTAGCGGACACTTACAATGAGCAGTTCTTC.

The chain employs TRBV19 and TRBJ2-7; perhaps TRBD1 as D (11 bases). Germline V gene sequence: CDR1 LNHDA, CDR2 SQIVND (reference sequence). The CDR3 runs to 17 residues. Trimming cost V 6 bases and J 6 bases, with 27 bases left between them. For the CDR3, the DNA is TGTGCCAGTAGAGGCGGACAGGGGGCAATAGCGGGAGGCGAGCAGTACTTC. This sequence encodes CASRGGQGAIAGGEQYF.

This clonotype has only a few counts. V and J are TRBV20-1 and TRBJ2-7; 7 bases agree with TRBD2. The germline V gene encodes CDR1 DFQATT and CDR2 SNEGSKA (reference sequence). The V gene end was trimmed by 3 bases and the J gene end by 0 bases; junction bases not matched to a gene: 8. This CDR3 has 15 amino acids. CDR3: CSASGFGTNSYEQYF. The CDR3 region has the DNA TGCAGTGCTAGTGGGTTTGGGACTAACTCCTACGAGCAGTACTTC.

Only a few counts were recorded for this clonotype. The V and J genes are TRBV15 and TRBJ2-1; possibly TRBD1 or TRBD2 for D (7 bases each). The CDR3 consists of 17 residues. The V end was cut by 0 bases, the J end by 5 bases, with 17 bases between. Germline V gives CDR1 LNHNV, CDR2 YYDKDF (reference sequence). The CDR3 loop reads CATSREGGGLSNNEQFF. The CDR3 nucleotides are TGTGCCACCAGCAGAGAGGGAGGGGGCCTGTCGAACAATGAGCAGTTCTTC.

This clonotype was seen more than once but under ten times. The chain combines TRBV20-1 with TRBJ2-4; D perhaps matches TRBD2 (5 bases). Germline values: CDR1 DFQATT, CDR2 SNEGSKA (reference sequence). V dropped 5 bases and J dropped 7 bases, with 15 bases sitting between them. The CDR3 length is 13 residues. The CDR3 nucleotides read TGCAGTGCTCGGACTCTAGGCGGGAACATTCAGTACTTC. This encodes CSARTLGGNIQYF.

V and J are TRBV20-1 and TRBJ1-2; D is undetermined. Germline V gene lookup returns CDR1 DFQATT and CDR2 SNEGSKA (reference sequence). Trimming took off 0 bases at V and 2 bases at J, with 22 bases between the two ends. The CDR3 spans 18 residues. The CDR3, as DNA: TGCAGTGCTAGAGATCGGGGAGCAGGAGACCTCCTAAACTATGGCTACACCTTC. Amino acids: CSARDRGAGDLLNYGYTF.

The chain has TRBV10-1 and TRBJ2-3, with 9 bases fitting TRBD2. Germline-derived CDR1 and CDR2 are WNHNN and SYGVQD (reference sequence). With V trimmed by 4 bases and J by 6 bases, 17 bases remained unmatched. The CDR3 contains 18 residues. CDR3 sequence: CASSVAGESVVEADTQYF. In nucleotides, the CDR3 is TGCGCCAGCAGTGTAGCGGGAGAGTCCGTCGTAGAGGCGGATACGCAGTATTTT.

The V and J genes are TRBV7-8 and TRBJ1-6; a possible D gene is TRBD1 (6 bases). CDR3 length: 13 amino acids. Germline V CDR1 and CDR2: SGHVS, FQNEAQ. The CDR3 sequence is CASRQANNSPLHF. CDR3 in DNA: TGTGCTTCCCGACAGGCGAATAATTCACCCCTCCACTTT.

This rearrangement joins TRBV28 to TRBJ2-3, with 13 bases aligning to TRBD2. The germline V gene has CDR1 MDHEN and CDR2 SYDVKM. V dropped 3 bases and J dropped 6; count of bases not matched to a gene: 12. This CDR3 has 18 amino acids. The CDR3 DNA follows: TGTGCCAGCAGTTTCCGGGGACTAGCGGGATACAATCCCGATACGCAGTATTTT. It specifies CASSFRGLAGYNPDTQYF.

The chain uses TRBV7-2 and TRBJ2-3; 14 nucleotides match TRBD2. Looked up from germline, CDR1 is SGHTA and CDR2 is FQGNSA. CDR3 length: 19 residues. The V segment lost 4 bases and the J segment 5 bases; nucleotides outside the gene matches: 14. This CDR3 is CASSSKPGTSGSRRDTQYF. The CDR3 coding sequence is TGTGCCAGCAGCTCAAAGCCCGGGACTAGCGGGAGTCGACGAGATACGCAGTATTTT.

The chain uses TRBV6-1 and TRBJ2-7; D tentatively fits TRBD1 or TRBD2 (6 bases each). CDR1 and CDR2 from the germline V gene are MNHNS and SASEGT. CDR3 size: 15 residues. The V and J ends lost 8 bases and 2 bases respectively, with 19 bases between them. The CDR3 region is CASPSEGGKPYEQYF. The CDR3 DNA follows: TGTGCCAGCCCATCGGAAGGGGGGAAACCCTACGAGCAGTACTTC.

CDR3 DNA: TGCAGTGCTAGAGGTACCCAGAGCTCCTACAATGAGCAGTTCTTC. This sequence encodes CSARGTQSSYNEQFF. The rearrangement uses TRBV20-1 and TRBJ2-1, with D uncertain. The CDR3 is made up of 15 amino acids. The germline V gene encodes CDR1 DFQATT and CDR2 SNEGSKA (reference sequence). Between the trimmed V and J ends, which lost 1 base and 0 bases, there was a span of 10 bases.

This clonotype was seen only a few times. The V gene is TRBV3-1, the J gene TRBJ1-2, with D possibly matching TRBD1 (5 bases). V was trimmed by 3 bases and J by 4 bases, leaving 12 bases between them. The CDR3 is made up of 14 amino acids. Germline loops: CDR1 LGHDT, CDR2 YNNKEL (reference sequence). Written as DNA, the CDR3 is TGTGCCAGCAGCCATGATCAGGGCCCCTATGGCTACACCTTC. This codes for CASSHDQGPYGYTF.

The chain couples TRBV10-2 to TRBJ1-1, with 7 bases aligning to TRBD1. The V gene's germline CDR1 is WSHSY and CDR2 SAAADI. V was clipped by 6 bases and J by 4 bases; unmatched bases: 5. This CDR3 region has 13 residues. CDR3 sequence reads: CASRSTGSTEAFF. The CDR3 DNA follows: TGCGCCAGCAGATCGACAGGGAGCACTGAAGCTTTCTTT.

In this sample, this clonotype turned up a few times. The CDR3 reads CASSFAEGPYNEQFF. The CDR3, as DNA: TGTGCCAGCAGCTTCGCGGAGGGGCCCTACAATGAGCAGTTCTTC. The chain employs TRBV5-5 and TRBJ2-1; the D gene is possibly TRBD2 (6 bases). Germline assignment: CDR1 SGHKS and CDR2 YYEKEE (reference sequence). The CDR3 runs 15 residues. V was trimmed by 2 bases and J by 2 bases, leaving 11 bases between them.

This clonotype has only a few counts. The J gene is TRBJ1-5, the V gene TRBV10-3; 12 bases map to TRBD1. The J segment lost 6 bases and the V segment lost 4 bases, leaving 4 bases of the junction unmatched. Germline loops: CDR1 ENHRY, CDR2 SYGVKD. The length of the CDR3 is 15 residues. The CDR3 bases are TGTGCCATCAGTGGGGGACAGGGGGCAGGTCAGCCCCAGCATTTT. Amino acids: CAISGGQGAGQPQHF.

The chain combines TRBV6-1 with TRBJ1-4; 8 bases are a match to TRBD1. This CDR3 has 14 residues. V shed 10 bases and J 8 bases; nucleotides not matched to a gene: 12. Germline lookup yields CDR1 MNHNS and CDR2 SASEGT. The DNA of the CDR3 is TGTGCCACCTCGGACAGGGAGTTCCTAGAAAAACTGTTTTTT. It yields the protein CATSDREFLEKLFF.

This sequence joins TRBV12-3 or TRBV12-4 and TRBJ2-4; D unresolved. This CDR3 has 9 amino acids. Deletions cut 7 bases from V and 5 bases from J, with 0 bases between. In DNA, the CDR3 is TGTGCCAGCAAAAACATTCAGTACTTC. It specifies CASKNIQYF.

The chain is built from TRBV20-1 and TRBJ1-5; TRBD1 matches at 9 bases. Germline values: CDR1 DFQATT, CDR2 SNEGSKA (reference sequence). The CDR3 is 16 residues long. V lost 1 base to trimming and J lost 6 bases; unmatched junction nucleotides: 10. The CDR3 loop is CSARAPRGTGPQPQHF. In nucleotides, the CDR3 is TGCAGTGCTAGAGCCCCCCGGGGGACAGGGCCTCAGCCCCAGCATTTT.

J is TRBJ2-1 and V is TRBV5-1, with TRBD2 identical over 9 bases. The CDR3 loop spans 16 amino acids. Trimming cost V 3 bases and J 3 bases; bases outside gene matches: 7. Germline V gene sequence: CDR1 SGHRS, CDR2 YFSETQ. The CDR3 is CASSSLAGPNYNEQFF. DNA of the CDR3: TGCGCCAGCAGCTCGCTAGCGGGGCCGAACTACAATGAGCAGTTCTTC.

V is TRBV9 and J is TRBJ2-3; D not certain. V was shortened by 2 bases and J by 6 bases, with 16 bases between the two germline ends. CDR3 size: 15 residues. CDR1 is SGDLS and CDR2 is YYNGEE in the germline V gene. The CDR3 DNA sequence: TGTGCCAGCAGCGTGTCGGGTACTCTTGCGGATACGCAGTATTTT. Its translation: CASSVSGTLADTQYF.

V is TRBV12-3 or TRBV12-4 and J is TRBJ2-7; 10 nucleotides agree with TRBD2. The end of the DNA aligns better with TRBJ2-1, so the J call may be wrong. This CDR3 has 14 residues. The CDR3, as DNA: TGTGCCAGCAGTTTGGCTAGCGGGAGATGGGAGCAGTTCTTC. Translation: CASSLASGRWEQFF.

The CDR3 coding sequence is TGCAGTGCTACCCACCCGACTAGCGGGGATGACGAGCAGTACTTC. Encoded protein: CSATHPTSGDDEQYF. V and J are TRBV20-1 and TRBJ2-5, with TRBD2 matching 11 bases. The DNA end is more similar to TRBJ2-7, so the J call may be wrong. Germline assignment: CDR1 DFQATT and CDR2 SNEGSKA (reference sequence). The length of the CDR3 is 15 residues.

In the case of this clonotype: Germline is not matched at one junction end, which may reflect a read error. J is TRBJ2-5 and V is TRBV25-1; 9 bases map to TRBD1. The J call is uncertain, as TRBJ2-7 better fits the DNA end. The length of the CDR3 is 12 residues. Germline CDR1 reads MGHDK; CDR2 reads SYGVNS. Here the CDR3 DNA reads TGTGCCGGCAGTGGACAGGGGCTCGAGCAGTACTTC. Its translation: CAGSGQGLEQYF.

This clonotype was recorded a few times. The V call is TRBV20-1, the J call TRBJ1-2; 9 bases line up with TRBD1. Germline-derived CDR1 and CDR2 are DFQATT and SNEGSKA (reference sequence). The CDR3 has 14 amino acids. V dropped 5 bases and J dropped 10; count of bases not matched to a gene: 14. CDR3 nucleotide sequence: TGCAGTGCTCCCCGCTGGGACAGGGCGTTTGACTACACCTTC. Its translation is CSAPRWDRAFDYTF.

This clonotype was recorded a few times. The chain couples TRBV18 to TRBJ2-3, with D perhaps given as TRBD1 or TRBD2 (5 bases each). V gave up 3 bases and J gave up 7 bases, with 17 bases separating them. Germline V gene data show CDR1 as KGHSH and CDR2 as LQKENI. CDR3 length: 15 residues. This CDR3 reads CASSPGETVGNTQYF. The CDR3 DNA reads TGTGCCAGCTCACCGGGGGAAACCGTCGGAAATACGCAGTATTTT.

V gene TRBV11-3 combines with J gene TRBJ2-1; TRBD2 matches at 9 bases. CDR3 length: 17 residues. CDR1 is SGHNT and CDR2 is YENEEA in the germline V gene. V lost 6 bases to trimming and J lost 5 bases; unmatched junction nucleotides: 14. The CDR3 sequence is CASSPPGSGSTNNEQFF. In DNA, the CDR3 is TGTGCCAGCAGTCCACCAGGTAGCGGGAGCACAAACAATGAGCAGTTCTTC.

The chain has TRBV29-1 and TRBJ1-1, with 12 bases fitting TRBD1. The germline V gene encodes CDR1 SQVTM and CDR2 ANQGSEA. J was trimmed by 7 bases and V by 1 base; bases with no gene match: 16. This CDR3 has 18 residues. This CDR3 reads CSVEVYPGQGALRVEAFF. In DNA form, the CDR3 reads TGCAGCGTTGAAGTGTACCCGGGACAGGGGGCCCTAAGGGTTGAAGCTTTCTTT.

This clonotype appeared a few times. The gene calls are TRBV2 and TRBJ2-1, with TRBD2 as a possible D gene (6 bases). There are 14 residues in the CDR3. V gave up 6 bases and J gave up 9 bases, with 18 bases separating them. CDR1 is SNHLY and CDR2 is FYNNEI in the germline V gene. For the CDR3, the DNA is TGTGCCAGCAGCCGGGACTTAGCTGTTGGTGAGCAGTTCTTC. Amino acid sequence: CASSRDLAVGEQFF. The whole variable domain, filled in from reference TRBV2 and TRBJ2-1, reads EPEVTQTPSHQVTQMGQEVILRCVPISNHLYFYWYRQILGQKVEFLVSFYNNEISEKSEIFDDQFSVERPDGSNFTLKIRSTKLEDSAMYFCASSRDLAVGEQFFGPGTRLTVL.

The chain uses TRBV5-1 and TRBJ2-7, with 8 bases aligning to TRBD1. The V and J ends lost 5 bases and 3 bases, in that order; junction bases with no gene match: 7. CDR3 size: 14 residues. Germline V CDR1 and CDR2: SGHRS, YFSETQ. The CDR3 DNA is TGCGCCAGCAGTTCGGGACAGGTCGGCTACGAGCAGTACTTC. Its translation: CASSSGQVGYEQYF. Variable domain in full (rest from reference TRBV5-1 and TRBJ2-7): KAGVTQTPRYLIKTRGQQVTLSCSPISGHRSVSWYQQTPGQGLQFLFEYFSETQRNKGNFPGRFSGRQFSNSRSEMNVSTLELGDSALYLCASSSGQVGYEQYFGPGTRLTVT.

The chain uses TRBV10-3 and TRBJ2-5; 9 bases map to TRBD1. The J call may not be correct, given that the DNA end is closer to TRBJ2-7. This CDR3 contains 16 residues. Germline V gene lookup returns CDR1 ENHRY and CDR2 SYGVKD. The CDR3 reads CAISETDRTGDHEQYF. CDR3 nucleotide sequence: TGTGCCATCAGTGAGACAGACAGGACAGGGGACCACGAGCAGTACTTC.